This TCR beta chain is from a study of cytomegalovirus exposure and HLA in healthy donors. The PCR was carried out with 60 Vbeta primers and 13 Jbeta primers. Sequencing used immunoSEQ multiplex PCR; TCRdb keeps in-frame clones, though not all of them. The table shows tens of thousands of clones, with 75% to 85% occurring only once. Germline loops: CDR1 LNHDA, CDR2 SQIVND (reference sequence). The CDR3 loop spans 15 amino acids. V lost 4 bases and J 1 base, leaving 13 bases between the germline ends. This clonotype originated in a middle-aged woman in good health and CMV-seropositive. The source material was PBMCs. The chain links TRBV19 to TRBJ1-1; a weak D match, TRBD1 (6 bases). CDR3 in DNA: TGTGCCAGTAGTACCACAGGGACAACGAACACTGAAGCTTTCTTT. Its protein product is CASSTTGTTNTEAFF.